Listed below are T cell receptor beta chains from one sample, sequenced in a study of CD8 T cells in ankylosing spondylitis. In TCRdb, the 5' RACE reads were re-called with MiXCR into one record per CDR3 protein. The data show about 300,000 distinct CDR3 sequences, under 25% seen once. Sequencing was carried out using blood, either unsorted or a sorted T cell fraction (not recorded which). The receptors derive from a female donor with ankylosing spondylitis or in good health (not recorded which). Both conserved end residues are part of each CDR3. Each record gives: J gene, clone size, V gene, D gene, CDR3 protein, CDR3 DNA. A D gene is named only where the DNA matches it firmly. A row's size may be missing; if present it is once, few, many or a size class.

J: TRBJ2-2; size: -; V: TRBV11-3; D: TRBD1; CDR3: CASSPRKGATGELFF; DNA: TGTGCCAGCAGCCCTCGGAAGGGGGCCACCGGGGAGCTGTTTTTT
J: TRBJ2-3; size: few; V: TRBV10-3; D: -; CDR3: CAISAGTPSTDTQYF; DNA: TGTGCCATCAGTGCCGGGACCCCTTCCACAGATACGCAGTATTTT
J: TRBJ2-1; size: -; V: TRBV23-1; D: -; CDR3: CASSQSLDSKSYNEQFF; DNA: TGCGCCAGCAGTCAATCGTTGGACAGTAAGTCCTACAATGAGCAGTTCTTC
J: TRBJ2-3; size: -; V: TRBV29-1; D: -; CDR3: CSVGGRATDTQYF; DNA: TGCAGCGTTGGAGGTAGGGCTACAGATACGCAGTATTTT
J: TRBJ2-1; size: many; V: TRBV20-1; D: -; CDR3: CSARDADYHNEQFF; DNA: TGCAGTGCTAGAGATGCCGACTACCACAATGAGCAGTTCTTC
J: TRBJ1-5; size: few; V: TRBV6-1; D: TRBD1; CDR3: CASSPTGLGNQPQHF; DNA: TGTGCCAGCAGCCCGACAGGGCTCGGAAATCAGCCCCAGCATTTT
J: TRBJ2-1; size: many; V: TRBV29-1; D: -; CDR3: CSVAQGGTTYNEQFF; DNA: TGCAGCGTTGCCCAAGGTGGGACCACCTACAATGAGCAGTTCTTC
J: TRBJ1-4; size: many; V: TRBV7-2; D: -; CDR3: CASSSWGQGGEKLFF; DNA: TGTGCCAGCAGCTCCTGGGGCCAGGGTGGTGAAAAACTGTTTTTT
J: TRBJ1-2; size: few; V: TRBV24-1; D: -; CDR3: CATSDFRTSYGYTF; DNA: TGTGCCACCAGTGATTTCCGGACCTCATATGGCTACACCTTC
J: TRBJ2-1; size: -; V: TRBV20-1; D: -; CDR3: CSARDPGVPSYNEQFF; DNA: TGCAGTGCTAGAGATCCAGGGGTCCCCTCCTACAATGAGCAGTTCTTC
J: TRBJ2-3; size: few; V: TRBV10-3; D: TRBD1; CDR3: CAISAEGGGSTDTQYF; DNA: TGTGCCATCAGTGCCGAAGGGGGCGGGAGCACAGATACGCAGTATTTT
J: TRBJ2-1; size: many; V: TRBV20-1; D: -; CDR3: CSARPLGEPSSYNEQFF; DNA: TGCAGTGCTAGGCCTCTTGGGGAGCCGAGCTCCTACAATGAGCAGTTCTTC
J: TRBJ1-6; size: few; V: TRBV7-6; D: -; CDR3: CASSAEGYSPLHF; DNA: TGTGCCAGCAGCGCCGAGGGTTATTCACCCCTCCACTTT
J: TRBJ2-1; size: -; V: TRBV3-1; D: -; CDR3: CASSQGEASYNEQFF; DNA: TGTGCCAGCAGCCAAGGGGAGGCATCATACAATGAGCAGTTCTTC
J: TRBJ2-7; size: -; V: TRBV15; D: -; CDR3: CATSRDRYEQYF; DNA: TGTGCCACCAGCAGAGACAGGTACGAGCAGTACTTC
J: TRBJ1-4; size: once; V: TRBV19; D: TRBD1; CDR3: CASSLDRGLNEKLFF; DNA: TGTGCCAGTAGTCTCGACAGGGGACTTAATGAAAAACTGTTTTTT
J: TRBJ2-4; size: -; V: TRBV12-5; D: -; CDR3: CASGLGGGADIQYF; DNA: TGTGCTAGTGGACTTGGTGGGGGGGCAGACATTCAGTACTTC
J: TRBJ2-5; size: -; V: TRBV12-3/TRBV12-4; D: -; CDR3: CASSLYPQETQYF; DNA: TGTGCCAGCAGTTTATATCCCCAAGAGACCCAGTACTTC
J: TRBJ1-1; size: -; V: TRBV30; D: -; CDR3: CAWTNLGRGTEAFF; DNA: TGTGCCTGGACCAATTTGGGGAGGGGCACTGAAGCTTTCTTT
J: TRBJ2-1; size: few; V: TRBV7-3; D: TRBD2; CDR3: CASSLPTSGRLPNEQFF; DNA: TGTGCCAGCAGCTTACCCACTAGCGGGAGGCTTCCCAATGAGCAGTTCTTC
J: TRBJ2-5; size: few; V: TRBV20-1; D: -; CDR3: CSAQILPGHQETQYF; DNA: TGCAGTGCGCAAATACTACCGGGACACCAAGAGACCCAGTACTTC